The sequence of this T cell receptor (beta chain) was determined in a study of T cells in Graves' hyperthyroidism and ophthalmopathy. Germline CDR1 reads MNHEY; CDR2 reads SMNVEV (reference sequence). The V gene lost 7 bases and the J gene lost 6 bases, with 9 bases spanning the gap. The CDR3 extends over 11 amino acids. This clonotype was counted only a few times. What was amplified from RNA transcripts were TCR beta CDR3 regions. In the first-round RT-PCR of the TCR CDR3, the HTBI primer set was used. A single record per CDR3 protein comes from TCRdb applying MiXCR to the multiplex PCR reads. This sample yields around 450,000 distinct CDR3 sequences, of which approximately 14% are seen a single time; about 7.7% belongs to the top ten.

The clonotype comes from a woman under 30 with Graves' hyperthyroidism. The sample comprised blood. This chain uses TRBV27 with TRBJ1-2; D gene ambiguous. CDR3 sequence reads: CASTDGDGYTF. The CDR3 DNA reads TGTGCCAGCACTGACGGGGATGGCTACACCTTC.